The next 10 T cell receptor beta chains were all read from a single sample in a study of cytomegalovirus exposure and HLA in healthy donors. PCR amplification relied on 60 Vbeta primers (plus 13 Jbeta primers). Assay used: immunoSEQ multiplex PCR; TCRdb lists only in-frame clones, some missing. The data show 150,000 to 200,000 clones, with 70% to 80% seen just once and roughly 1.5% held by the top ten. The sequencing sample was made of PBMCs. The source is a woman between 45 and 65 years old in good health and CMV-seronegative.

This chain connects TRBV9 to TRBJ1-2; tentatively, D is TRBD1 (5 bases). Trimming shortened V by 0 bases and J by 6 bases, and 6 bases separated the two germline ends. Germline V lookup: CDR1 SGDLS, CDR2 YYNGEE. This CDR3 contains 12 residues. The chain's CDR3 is CASSVGGHGYTF. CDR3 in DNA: TGTGCCAGCAGCGTAGGGGGCCATGGCTACACCTTC.

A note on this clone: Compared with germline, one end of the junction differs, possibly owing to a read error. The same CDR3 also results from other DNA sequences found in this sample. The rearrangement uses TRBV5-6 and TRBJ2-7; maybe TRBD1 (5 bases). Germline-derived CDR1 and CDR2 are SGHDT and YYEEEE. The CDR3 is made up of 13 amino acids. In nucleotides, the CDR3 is TGTGCCAGCAGCTTGACAGGTTTCTACGAGCAGTACTTT. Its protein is CASSLTGFYEQYF.

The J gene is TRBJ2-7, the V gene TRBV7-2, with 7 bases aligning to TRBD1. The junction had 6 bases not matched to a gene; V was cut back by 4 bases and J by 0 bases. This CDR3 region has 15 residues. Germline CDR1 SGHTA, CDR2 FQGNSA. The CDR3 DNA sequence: TGTGCCAGCAGCTCTACAGGGACAGCCTCCTACGAGCAGTACTTC. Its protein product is CASSSTGTASYEQYF.

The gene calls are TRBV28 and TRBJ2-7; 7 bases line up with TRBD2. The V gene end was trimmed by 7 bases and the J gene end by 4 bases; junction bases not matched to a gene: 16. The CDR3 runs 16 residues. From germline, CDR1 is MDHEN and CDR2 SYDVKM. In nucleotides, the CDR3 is TGTGCCAGCACCCCCGTTGGAGTAGCGGGCACTTACGAGCAGTACTTC. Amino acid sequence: CASTPVGVAGTYEQYF.

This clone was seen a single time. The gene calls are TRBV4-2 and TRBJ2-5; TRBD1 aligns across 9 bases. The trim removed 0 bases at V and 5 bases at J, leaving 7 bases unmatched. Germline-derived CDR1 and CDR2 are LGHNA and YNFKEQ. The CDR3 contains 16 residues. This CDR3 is CASSQDPGQGYETQYF. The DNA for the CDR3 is TGTGCCAGCAGCCAAGACCCGGGACAGGGATACGAGACCCAGTACTTC.

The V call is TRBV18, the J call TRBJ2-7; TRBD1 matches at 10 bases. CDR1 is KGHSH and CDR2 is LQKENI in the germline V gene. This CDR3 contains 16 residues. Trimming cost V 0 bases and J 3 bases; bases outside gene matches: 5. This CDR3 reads CASSPPSRTGGYEQYF. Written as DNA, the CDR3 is TGTGCCAGCTCACCACCTAGCCGGACAGGGGGCTACGAGCAGTACTTC. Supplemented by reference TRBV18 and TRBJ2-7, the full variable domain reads NAGVMQNPRHLVRRRGQEARLRCSPMKGHSHVYWYRQLPEEGLKFMVYLQKENIIDESGMPKERFSAEFPKEGPSILRIQQVVRGDSAAYFCASSPPSRTGGYEQYFGPGTRLTVT.

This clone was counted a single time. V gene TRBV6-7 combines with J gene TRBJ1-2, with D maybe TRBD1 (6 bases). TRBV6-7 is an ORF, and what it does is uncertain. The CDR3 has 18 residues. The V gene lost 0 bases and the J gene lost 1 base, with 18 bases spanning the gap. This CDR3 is CASSYSGQGRVRNYGYTF. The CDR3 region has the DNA TGTGCCAGCAGTTACTCGGGCCAGGGGCGAGTACGTAACTATGGCTACACCTTC.

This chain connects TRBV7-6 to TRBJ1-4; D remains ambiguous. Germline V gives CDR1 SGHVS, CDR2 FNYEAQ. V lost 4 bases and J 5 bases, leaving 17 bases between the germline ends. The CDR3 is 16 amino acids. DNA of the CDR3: TGTGCCAGCAGCTCCCTCAGTAACGCGGGCAATGAAAAACTGTTTTTT. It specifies CASSSLSNAGNEKLFF.

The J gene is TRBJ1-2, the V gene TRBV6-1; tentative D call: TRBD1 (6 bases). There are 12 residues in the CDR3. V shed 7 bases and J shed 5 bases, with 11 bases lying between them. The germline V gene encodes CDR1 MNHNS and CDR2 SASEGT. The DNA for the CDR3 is TGTGCCAGCATTTTCGGACAGTATGGCTACACCTTC. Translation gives CASIFGQYGYTF.

CDR3 sequence (DNA): TGTGCCAGTTCAACGCAGGGGGTTGGCTATGGCTACACCTTC. It codes for CASSTQGVGYGYTF. J is TRBJ1-2 and V is TRBV19, with 7 positions matching TRBD1. This CDR3 has 14 amino acids. CDR1 is LNHDA and CDR2 is SQIVND in the germline V gene (reference sequence). J gave up 4 bases and V 8 bases, and 10 bases lay outside the gene matches.